This record concerns one T cell receptor (beta chain) sequence. The antigen is not known. Between the mid-2010s and the late 2010s, patients underwent resection in Japan or China. Generated by immunoSEQ multiplex PCR, the TCRdb table keeps only in-frame clones and is missing some. The sample lists some 15,000 clones, about four fifths seen once, with around 3% in the top ten. The entry originates in a study of immune evolution from preneoplasia to lung adenocarcinoma. General study findings and limits: Compared with EGFR-mutant or double wild-type lesions, KRAS-mutant nodules were more clonal. Normal lung had the highest top T cell clone frequencies. Later-stage lesions appeared to have more T cells, more diversity, less clonality.

Germline lookup yields CDR1 MNHNS and CDR2 SASEGT. The CDR3 spans 14 residues. Trimming removed 2 bases from V and 6 bases from J, with 11 bases in between. This TCR came from a person aged 60 to 80 with lung adenocarcinoma. The chain has TRBV6-1 and TRBJ1-5; possibly TRBD1 for D (6 bases). Sample: FFPE minimally invasive lung adenocarcinoma tissue. CDR3 bases: TGTGCCAGCAGTGAACAACGAGGGGGTCAGCCCCAGCATTTT. This codes for CASSEQRGGQPQHF.